The 5 T cell receptor beta chains in this list originate from one sample, sequenced in a study of T cell repertoires in cytomegalovirus infection. One entry per CDR3 protein results from TCRdb running MiXCR on the reads. This table has approximately 250,000 distinct CDR3 sequences, 6.5% appearing once. The sequencing sample was made of PBMCs. The receptors here all came from a human donor in good health (CMV status not recorded). Some clones in this sample may be carry-over from other donors' samples.

Many counts were recorded for this clonotype. J is TRBJ2-3 and V is TRBV28, with TRBD2 matching 8 bases. The germline CDR1 and CDR2 sequences are MDHEN and SYDVKM. The length of the CDR3 is 16 residues. The V segment lost 4 bases and the J segment 3 bases; nucleotides outside the gene matches: 9. In nucleotides, the CDR3 is TGTGCCAGCAGTTCCCCCGGCGGGGGGTGGACAGATACGCAGTATTTT. Its protein is CASSSPGGGWTDTQYF.

Only a few counts were recorded for this clonotype. The chain carries TRBV29-1 and TRBJ2-5, with 8 bases identical to TRBD1. V shed 5 bases, J shed 5 bases, and the junction held 7 bases outside the gene matches. Germline V CDR1 and CDR2: SQVTM, ANQGSEA. The CDR3 spans 13 residues. The CDR3 DNA follows: TGCAGCGTTTCGCAGGGGGCGGGCGAGACCCAGTACTTC. Translated: CSVSQGAGETQYF.

This clonotype was detected a few times. CDR3 sequence (DNA): TGCGCCAGCGGCCGGATGAGTGAAGCTTTCTTT. The encoded protein is CASGRMSEAFF. This chain connects TRBV4-1 to TRBJ1-1; D uncertain. Trimming removed 8 bases at V and 7 bases at J, with 11 bases between. The CDR3 runs to 11 residues. The germline V gene has CDR1 MGHRA and CDR2 YSYEKL.

Ten or more counts support this clonotype. The chain recombines TRBV20-1 with TRBJ2-5, with 10 bases that match TRBD2. Germline V gene data show CDR1 as DFQATT and CDR2 as SNEGSKA (reference sequence). The CDR3 spans 17 residues. The trim removed 6 bases at V and 2 bases at J, leaving 15 bases unmatched. The CDR3 DNA sequence: TGCAGTGCAGACTCGCTAGCGGGGGACCGGAGACAAGAGACCCAGTACTTC. It yields the protein CSADSLAGDRRQETQYF.

This clonotype was observed many times. The chain links TRBV19 to TRBJ1-2; a weak D match, TRBD1 (5 bases). Germline values: CDR1 LNHDA, CDR2 SQIVND (reference sequence). The length of the CDR3 is 15 residues. V was cut by 3 bases and J by 0 bases, with 11 bases left in between. Here the CDR3 DNA reads TGTGCCAGTAGTATTGGGGCGAACACTAACTATGGCTACACCTTC. Protein product: CASSIGANTNYGYTF.